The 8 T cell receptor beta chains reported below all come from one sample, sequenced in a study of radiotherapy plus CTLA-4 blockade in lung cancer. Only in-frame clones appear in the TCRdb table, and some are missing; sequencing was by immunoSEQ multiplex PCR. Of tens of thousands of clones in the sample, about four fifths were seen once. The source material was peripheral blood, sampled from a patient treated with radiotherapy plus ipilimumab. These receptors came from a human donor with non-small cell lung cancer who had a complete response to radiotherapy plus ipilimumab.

CDR3: CAWNSNQGAYNEQFF. In DNA form, the CDR3 reads TGTGCCTGGAACAGTAATCAGGGGGCCTACAATGAGCAGTTCTTC. The J gene is TRBJ2-1, the V gene TRBV30, with 7 bases aligning to TRBD1. The V gene's germline CDR1 is GTSNPN and CDR2 SVGIG (reference sequence). The length of the CDR3 is 15 residues. V lost 4 bases to trimming and J lost 2 bases; unmatched junction nucleotides: 8.

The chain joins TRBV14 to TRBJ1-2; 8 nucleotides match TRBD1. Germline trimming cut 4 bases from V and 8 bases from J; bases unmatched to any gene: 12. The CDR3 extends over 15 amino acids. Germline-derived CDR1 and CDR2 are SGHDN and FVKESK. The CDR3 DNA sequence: TGTGCCAGCAGCCTTGAGAGCAGGGGGCTACGAGGCTACACCTTC. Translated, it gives CASSLESRGLRGYTF.

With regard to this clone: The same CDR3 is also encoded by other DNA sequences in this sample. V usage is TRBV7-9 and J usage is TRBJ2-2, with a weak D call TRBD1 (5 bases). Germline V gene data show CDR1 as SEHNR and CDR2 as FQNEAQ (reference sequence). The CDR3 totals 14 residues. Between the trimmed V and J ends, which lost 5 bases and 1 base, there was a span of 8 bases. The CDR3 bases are TGTGCCAGCAGCCCAACAGGGAACACCGGGGAGCTGTTTTTT. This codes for CASSPTGNTGELFF.

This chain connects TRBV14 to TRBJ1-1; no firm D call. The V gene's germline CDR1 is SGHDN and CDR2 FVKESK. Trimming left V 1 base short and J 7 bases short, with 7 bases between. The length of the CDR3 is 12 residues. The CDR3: CASSQVKIEAFF. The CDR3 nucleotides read TGTGCCAGCAGCCAAGTAAAAATTGAAGCTTTCTTT.

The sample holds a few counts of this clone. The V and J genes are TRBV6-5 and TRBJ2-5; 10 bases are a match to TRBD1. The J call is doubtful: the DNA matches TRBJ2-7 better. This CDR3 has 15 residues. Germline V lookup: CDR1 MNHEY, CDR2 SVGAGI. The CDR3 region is CASKHPRQGADEQYF. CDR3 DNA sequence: TGTGCCAGCAAACACCCGAGACAGGGGGCCGACGAGCAGTACTTC.

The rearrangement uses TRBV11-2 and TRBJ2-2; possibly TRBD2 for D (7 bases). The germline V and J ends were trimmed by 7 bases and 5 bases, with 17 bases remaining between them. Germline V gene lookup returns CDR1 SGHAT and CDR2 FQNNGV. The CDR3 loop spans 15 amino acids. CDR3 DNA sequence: TGTGCCAGCACCATCCGAGGGGGGGGAACCGGGGAGCTGTTTTTT. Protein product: CASTIRGGGTGELFF.

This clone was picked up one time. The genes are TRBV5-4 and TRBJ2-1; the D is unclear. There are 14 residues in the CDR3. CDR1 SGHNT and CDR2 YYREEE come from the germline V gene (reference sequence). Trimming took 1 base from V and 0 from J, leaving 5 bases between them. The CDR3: CASSLISSYNEQFF. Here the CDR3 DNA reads TGTGCCAGCAGCTTGATTAGCTCCTACAATGAGCAGTTCTTC.

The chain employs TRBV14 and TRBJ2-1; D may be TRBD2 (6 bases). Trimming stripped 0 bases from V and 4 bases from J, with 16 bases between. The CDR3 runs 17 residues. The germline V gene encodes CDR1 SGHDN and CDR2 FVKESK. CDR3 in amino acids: CASSQDKEGLVYNEQFF. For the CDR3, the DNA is TGTGCCAGCAGCCAAGATAAGGAGGGACTGGTATACAATGAGCAGTTCTTC.